This TCR beta chain was recovered during a study of human T cells and chemical hapten exposure (dated by TCRdb to the early 2020s). With regard to the full study: For sensitization, 2% DPC in acetone was applied to a roughly 2 cm by roughly 2 cm area of upper inner arm skin. Patch testing on the upper back used Finn chambers containing 0.01% DPC, with scoring done after 6 days according to International Contact Dermatitis Research Group standards. This study followed changes in the peripheral blood TCR repertoire in vivo during primary and secondary sensitization of alopecia patients to the hapten diphenylcyclopropenone (DPC). Libraries were combined into a pool for sequencing, and differences in TCR yield between samples came mainly from small differences in library volumes within the pool. Patients additionally received weekly therapeutic DPC doses to the scalp throughout the approximately 25-week study period. Alopecia areata with under or over 50% scalp involvement, alopecia totalis and alopecia universalis were represented in the patient cohort, which was mostly female. Patient blood was sampled pre-sensitization (week 0) and at 2, 6 and about 24 weeks after DPC sensitization. For TCR sequencing, blood came from approximately 29 alopecia patients at anywhere from one to four time points (pre-sensitization, 2, 6 and 24 weeks). Broader findings and caveats from the paper: DPC sensitization did not change how many TCRs were above 1 in 1000 frequency, and no evidence was found of alterations in global repertoire structure. Significantly more large CDR3 similarity clusters were formed by expanded TCRs than by pre-sensitization or healthy control sets, consistent with antigen-driven responses. Repeated subsampling changed both the strength of the expansion versus patch-test correlation and the threshold at which that correlation became significant. A positive correlation was found between the number of PT1 expanded TCRs and patch test score, with significance reached at thresholds 8, 16 and 32 but not 4. Because every patient had alopecia, a presumed autoimmune disease, the patients' immune response might differ from that of healthy individuals.

The germline V gene specifies MGHRA as CDR1 and YSYEKL as CDR2. V and J are truncated by 0 bases and 0 bases respectively, leaving an intervening sequence of 21 bases. From cysteine to phenylalanine, the CDR3 is 20 amino acids long. Of the read, only the CDR3 DNA is kept; its 60 bases are in frame from base 1. This clonotype was observed many times. Its antigen is not yet known. No base quality information exists; no much larger clone differs at one position. The sample's time point label, decoded: patch test 1, 2 weeks after DPC sensitization. This sample's treatment or condition label indicates: therapeutic diphenylcyclopropenone sensitization with weekly scalp DPC. Blood at each patch-test visit was drawn before the patch test was applied. Patients were considered eligible if aged 18 to 70, diagnosed with alopecia and deemed suitable for DPC therapy, and patients were excluded if pregnant. Total RNA was extracted from unfractionated whole blood collected in Tempus Blood RNA tubes.

Preparation of the library involved RACE. Reads for this sample came from a NextSeq 500. Library preparation attached unique molecular identifiers to individual cDNA molecules for quantitative, reproducible TCR counting. From each blood RNA sample, both TCR alpha and TCR beta chains were sequenced. The authors' pipeline ran thus. Samples had a median of approximately 93,000 TCRs, with a range from roughly 23,224 to 700,000. V, J and CDR3 annotation of the TCR reads was carried out using the Decombinator software suite. Every sample was subsampled to the same number of TCRs (28,000) for the PS versus PT1 abundance plots. Expanded TCRs were defined as absent before sensitization and observed at least eight times at the 2-week time point. Using fastp trimming at Q25 and MiXCR clonotype assembly, TCRdb reanalyzed the public sequencing data and kept in-frame beta chains. Duplicate CDR3 protein sequences are folded into a single record with the most common DNA and genes. The V and J calls reflect TCRdb's pipeline rather than the authors' work. The sample contains roughly 120,000 distinct CDR3 sequences, roughly an eighth of them found a single time. Approximately 1.5% of the sample comes from the top ten.

Here the chain combines TRBV4-1 and TRBJ2-4, with the D gene not confidently named. The sequence was obtained from a woman aged 50 to 60 with alopecia areata. Some clones in this sample may be carry-over from other donors' samples. Sequences were derived from whole blood, sampled in connection with sensitization to the hapten diphenylcyclopropenone (DPC). The DNA reads TGCGCCAGCAGCCAAGAACTTCCGGCCCAGGCTGATATAGCCAAAAACATTCAGTACTTC. This yields the protein CASSQELPAQADIAKNIQYF.